This note documents a single T cell receptor beta chain sequence. Antigen: not known. The use of genomic DNA as template underpinned the TCR beta VDJ and CDR3 profiling. TCRdb ran MiXCR on the reads and lists one entry per CDR3 protein. The sample gives a few hundred thousand distinct CDR3 sequences, approximately 60% of which show up once; approximately 30% is in the top ten. This entry belongs to a study of CD8+CD57+ T cells in acquired aplastic anemia. Background on the study: Roughly 3 ug was the average amount of DNA from sorted CD4+ and CD8+ cells.

This CDR3 is built from 14 residues. From germline, CDR1 is SGHAT and CDR2 FQNNGV. Trimming at V came to 5 bases and at J to 2 bases, leaving 5 bases not matched to a gene. General study findings and limits: Patients shared around 31 CD8+ CDR3 sequences with controls.

Sample: sorted CD4+, CD8+, or CD8+CD57+ T cells (not recorded which) from PBMCs. The gene calls are TRBV11-2 and TRBJ2-5, with TRBD1 matching 7 bases. This TCR was sampled from a human donor in good health. The CDR3 reads CASSGVGQQETQYF. As DNA, the CDR3 is TGTGCCAGCAGCGGAGTGGGACAGCAAGAGACCCAGTACTTC.